The 2 T cell receptor beta chains below were found in one sample sequenced in a study of cytomegalovirus exposure and HLA in healthy donors (dated by TCRdb to the late 2010s). The library was built by means of the immunoSEQ multiplex PCR assay. For the multiplex PCR, a mixture combining 60 forward primers for TCR Vbeta segments and 13 reverse primers for TCR Jbeta segments was used. TCRdb's version of the immuneACCESS table is confined to in-frame rearrangements and falls short of the full clone set. An unresolved V gene accounts for under half of the shortfall where checked; the remainder is of unknown origin. The sample yields 110,000 or so clones; about 78% were counted once. The ten largest clones take up 9% to 15% of the sample. The sample was PBMCs. These receptors originate from a woman in her 40s in good health and CMV-seropositive.

The rearrangement joins TRBV7-8 to TRBJ2-7, with 7 bases that match TRBD2. From germline, CDR1 is SGHVS and CDR2 FQNEAQ. The CDR3 has 12 residues. The trim removed 5 bases at V and 5 bases at J, leaving 3 bases unmatched. Here the CDR3 DNA reads TGTGCCAGCAGCGGCCGGGGGGACGAGCAGTACTTC. Translating gives CASSGRGDEQYF.

CDR3 in amino acids: CASSDRDRGLSGELFF. CDR3 nucleotides: TGTGCCAGCAGTGACCGCGACAGGGGATTGTCCGGGGAGCTGTTTTTT. The chain links TRBV6-4 to TRBJ2-2; 8 bases are a match to TRBD1. Per the germline V gene, CDR1 is MRHNA and CDR2 is SNTAGT. J was trimmed by 6 bases and V by 2 bases; bases with no gene match: 8. The CDR3 extends over 16 amino acids.